This entry describes one T cell receptor (beta chain). These data belong to a study of human T cells and chemical hapten exposure. Across the study: Patients, chiefly female, had alopecia areata, totalis or universalis.

Specified time point: pre-sensitization, week 0. The treatment is: therapeutic diphenylcyclopropenone sensitization with weekly scalp DPC. The V and J ends lost 5 bases and 2 bases respectively, with 11 bases between them. This CDR3 is built from 14 residues. Germline V gene data show CDR1 as KGHDR and CDR2 as SFDVKD. Using its own MiXCR run on the RACE reads, TCRdb lists one record per CDR3 protein. Of 250,000 or so distinct CDR3 sequences in the sample, almost 8% were seen once. V and J are TRBV24-1 and TRBJ1-1; no reliable D call. Sequenced here: whole blood, sampled in connection with sensitization to the hapten diphenylcyclopropenone (DPC). This receptor was identified in a man aged 18 to 30 with alopecia areata. Some clones in this sample may be carry-over from other donors' samples. As DNA, the CDR3 is TGTGCCACCAGTGCGTCCGGTGGAAACACTGAAGCTTTCTTT. Translated: CATSASGGNTEAFF.